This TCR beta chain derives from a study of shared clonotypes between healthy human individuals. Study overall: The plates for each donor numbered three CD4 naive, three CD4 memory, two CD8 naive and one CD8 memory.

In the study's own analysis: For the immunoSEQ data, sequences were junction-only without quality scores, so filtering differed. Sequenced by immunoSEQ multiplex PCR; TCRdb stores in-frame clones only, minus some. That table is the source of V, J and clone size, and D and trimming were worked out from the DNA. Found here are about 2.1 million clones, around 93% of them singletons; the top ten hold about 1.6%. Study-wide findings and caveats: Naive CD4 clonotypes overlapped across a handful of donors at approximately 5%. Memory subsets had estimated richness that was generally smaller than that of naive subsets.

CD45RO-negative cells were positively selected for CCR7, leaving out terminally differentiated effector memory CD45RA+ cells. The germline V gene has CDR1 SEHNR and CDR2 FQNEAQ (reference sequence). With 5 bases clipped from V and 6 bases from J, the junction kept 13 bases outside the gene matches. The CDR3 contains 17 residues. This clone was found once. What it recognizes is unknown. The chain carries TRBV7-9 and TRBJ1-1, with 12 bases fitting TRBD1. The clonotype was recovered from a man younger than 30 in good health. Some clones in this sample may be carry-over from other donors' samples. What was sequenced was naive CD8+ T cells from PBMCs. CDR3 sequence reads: CASSSRDRGLGGAEAFF. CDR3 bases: TGTGCCAGCAGCAGCCGGGACAGGGGGCTGGGAGGGGCTGAAGCTTTCTTT.